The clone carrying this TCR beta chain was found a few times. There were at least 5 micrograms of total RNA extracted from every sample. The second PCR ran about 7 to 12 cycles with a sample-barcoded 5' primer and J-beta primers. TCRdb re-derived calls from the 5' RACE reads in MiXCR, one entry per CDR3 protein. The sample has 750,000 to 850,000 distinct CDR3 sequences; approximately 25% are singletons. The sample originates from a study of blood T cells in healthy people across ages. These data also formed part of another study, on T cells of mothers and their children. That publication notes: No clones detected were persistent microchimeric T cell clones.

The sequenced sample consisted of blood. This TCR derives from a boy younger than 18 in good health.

The CDR3 here is CASSYVRAAGELFF. CDR3 coding DNA: TGTGCCAGCAGCTACGTGAGGGCGGCCGGGGAGCTGTTTTTT. The chain couples TRBV7-9 to TRBJ2-2, with TRBD2 as a possible D gene (5 bases). The V and J ends lost 4 bases and 6 bases respectively, with 12 bases between them. The CDR3 sequence is 14 residues long. Germline CDR1 is SEHNR and CDR2 is FQNEAQ (reference sequence).